This T cell receptor (beta chain) is drawn from a study of beta chain features in type 1 diabetes. Whole-study results and caveats: In all four CD4+ subsets, TCRB CDR3 length was significantly, moderately reduced in type 1 diabetes.

Concerning this clone itself: The target antigen is unknown.

The authors reverse transcribed all of the isolated RNA, so sequencing captured expressed TCRB transcripts. Profiling relied on immunoSEQ multiplex PCR, and the TCRdb table lists in-frame clones only, not all of them. The data hold about 160,000 clones, with 6% to 9% observed a single time. This CDR3 is built from 15 residues. V lost 2 bases and J lost 4; bases outside the gene matches: 5. CDR1 MDHEN and CDR2 SYDVKM come from the germline V gene. This clonotype originated in a man between 18 and 29 years old with type 1 diabetes. The V and J genes are TRBV28 and TRBJ2-3; 8 bases align to TRBD2. The sample consisted of central memory CD4+ T cells from blood. CDR3 coding DNA: TGTGCCAGCAGTTTAGCGGGGGGCCGTCCAGATACGCAGTATTTT. Translated: CASSLAGGRPDTQYF.